One sample yielded the 26 T cell receptor beta chains listed below, sequenced in a study of blood T cells in healthy people across ages. Using a J-beta primer mix together with a sample-barcoded 5' primer, a second PCR was run for roughly 7 to 11 cycles. MiXCR, run by TCRdb on the 5' RACE reads, gives a single entry per CDR3 protein. The table has 800,000 or so distinct CDR3 sequences, around 62% seen once; the top ten hold about 30%. Sequenced input: blood. The receptors derive from a man aged 25 to 45 in good health.

This clonotype was picked up a small number of times. CDR3 sequence (DNA): TGTGCCAGCAGTGCCGGACAGCACAATGAGCAGTTCTTC. It is translated as CASSAGQHNEQFF. The chain combines TRBV6-1 with TRBJ2-1; possibly TRBD1 for D (6 bases). CDR1 and CDR2 (germline): MNHNS, SASEGT. Trimming stripped 4 bases from V and 5 bases from J, with 9 bases between. This CDR3 has 13 residues.

This sequence joins TRBV6-1 and TRBJ2-2, with 7 bases lining up with TRBD2. The CDR3 consists of 14 residues. Germline CDR1 and CDR2: MNHNS and SASEGT. Trimming took 6 bases from V and 3 from J; bases not matched to a gene: 4. The CDR3 coding sequence is TGTGCCAGCAGGGGAGGGCGATACACCGGGGAGCTGTTTTTT. This gives the protein CASRGGRYTGELFF.

The chain combines TRBV20-1 with TRBJ1-1; no clear D. Looked up from germline, CDR1 is DFQATT and CDR2 is SNEGSKA (reference sequence). CDR3 length: 14 amino acids. V was cut by 0 bases and J by 0 bases, with 8 bases left in between. CDR3 amino acids: CSARDLGMNTEAFF. As DNA, the CDR3 is TGCAGTGCTAGAGATCTGGGGATGAACACTGAAGCTTTCTTT.

The table lists this clonotype with a few counts. The CDR3 DNA sequence: TGCGCCAGCAGCGTGGGGACGGCTACAGATACGCAGTATTTT. This sequence encodes CASSVGTATDTQYF. The chain combines TRBV5-1 with TRBJ2-3; either TRBD1 or TRBD2 may fit D (5 bases each). Germline assignment: CDR1 SGHRS and CDR2 YFSETQ. The CDR3 extends over 14 amino acids. V lost 4 bases and J 3 bases, leaving 12 bases between the germline ends.

With respect to this clonotype: Germline is not matched at one junction end, which may reflect a read error. The chain has TRBV15 and TRBJ1-6; no definite D call. Looked up from germline, CDR1 is LNHNV and CDR2 is YYDKDF (reference sequence). This CDR3 has 16 residues. CDR3 protein: CATSLHGGTGNSSLHF. DNA of the CDR3: TGTGCCACCAGCTTGCATGGAGGCACCGGGAATTCATCCCTCCACTTT.

The CDR3 sequence: CASSLSGGANVDTQYF. CDR3 sequence (DNA): TGTGCCAGCAGCTTATCCGGGGGAGCCAATGTGGATACGCAGTATTTT. The chain has TRBV11-2 and TRBJ2-3, with a weak D call TRBD2 (6 bases). Germline assignment: CDR1 SGHAT and CDR2 FQNNGV. The CDR3 consists of 16 residues. V was pared by 2 bases and J by 6 bases, with 18 bases between.

The chain is built from TRBV3-1 and TRBJ2-1; weak D call: TRBD2 (5 bases). V was shortened by 1 base and J by 13 bases, with 20 bases between the two germline ends. In germline, CDR1 is LGHDT, CDR2 YNNKEL (reference sequence). The CDR3 has 15 amino acids. CDR3 region: CASSQADYSQETQFF. CDR3 nucleotide sequence: TGTGCCAGCAGCCAAGCCGACTACAGCCAAGAGACCCAGTTCTTC.

V usage is TRBV10-3 and J usage is TRBJ2-1, with TRBD2 matching over 7 bases. CDR1 is ENHRY and CDR2 is SYGVKD in the germline V gene. The CDR3 loop spans 14 amino acids. V lost 10 bases and J lost 0; bases outside the gene matches: 6. The CDR3: CATSGTVSYNEQFF. The CDR3 nucleotides read TGTGCCACCAGCGGGACGGTCTCCTACAATGAGCAGTTCTTC.

The gene calls are TRBV6-2 or TRBV6-3 and TRBJ2-3; a weak D match, TRBD2 (7 bases). CDR1 is MNHEY and CDR2 is SVGEGT in the germline V gene. The CDR3 is 15 amino acids. V lost 8 bases to trimming and J lost 2 bases, with 17 bases between them. The CDR3 protein is CASSTGGLVTDTQYF. DNA for the CDR3: TGTGCCAGCTCCACCGGGGGGCTTGTCACAGATACGCAGTATTTT.

Here the CDR3 reads CASSYGTRSYEQYF. CDR3 sequence (DNA): TGTGCCAGCAGCTACGGGACGCGCTCCTACGAGCAGTACTTC. This chain joins TRBV11-2 and TRBJ2-7; TRBD1 or TRBD2 may be the D gene (5 bases each). The germline V gene has CDR1 SGHAT and CDR2 FQNNGV. The CDR3 is made up of 14 amino acids. Trimming removed 4 bases at V and 0 bases at J, with 10 bases between.

This clonotype was picked up a small number of times. CDR3 residues: CASSYSFSGSSYNEQFF. The CDR3 nucleotides are TGTGCCAGCAGTTACTCTTTTTCGGGGAGCTCCTACAATGAGCAGTTCTTC. V is TRBV6-5 and J is TRBJ2-1; D may be TRBD2 (5 bases). This CDR3 has 17 residues. Trimming took 0 bases from V and 0 from J, leaving 12 bases between them. Germline-derived CDR1 and CDR2 are MNHEY and SVGAGI.

The CDR3 here is CASSEGGGRNEQYF. The DNA of the CDR3 is TGTGCCAGCAGTGAAGGTGGGGGCAGGAACGAGCAGTACTTC. The V call is TRBV25-1, the J call TRBJ2-7; possible D gene TRBD1, 6 bases. V shed 2 bases and J shed 5 bases, with 13 bases lying between them. This CDR3 comprises 14 residues. The germline V gene has CDR1 MGHDK and CDR2 SYGVNS.

The chain recombines TRBV2 with TRBJ1-2; D remains unclear. V lost 3 bases to trimming and J lost 6 bases, with 14 bases between them. Germline V gene data show CDR1 as SNHLY and CDR2 as FYNNEI. This CDR3 is 14 amino acids long. CDR3 sequence (DNA): TGTGCCAGCAGTGAGACCCCGATCGCGCATGGCTACACCTTC. As protein: CASSETPIAHGYTF.

The CDR3 DNA sequence: TGTGCCAGCAGTTATAGGACAGGCGTGAACACTGAAGCTTTCTTT. This sequence encodes CASSYRTGVNTEAFF. The chain links TRBV6-2 or TRBV6-3 to TRBJ1-1, with 7 bases that match TRBD1. J was trimmed by 0 bases and V by 3 bases; bases with no gene match: 4. The CDR3 sequence is 15 residues long. Germline V gives CDR1 MNHEY, CDR2 SVGEGT.

This sequence joins TRBV20-1 and TRBJ2-7; no reliable D call. Between the trimmed V and J ends, which lost 7 bases and 4 bases, there was a span of 11 bases. The germline V gene has CDR1 DFQATT and CDR2 SNEGSKA (reference sequence). The CDR3 is made up of 11 amino acids. The CDR3: CSGASNYEQYF. The CDR3 coding sequence is TGCAGTGGGGCATCTAATTACGAGCAGTACTTC.

The genes are TRBV10-3 and TRBJ1-2, with 7 positions matching TRBD1. V shed 5 bases, J shed 5 bases, and the junction held 5 bases outside the gene matches. Germline lookup yields CDR1 ENHRY and CDR2 SYGVKD. The CDR3 consists of 13 residues. The CDR3 reads CAISTGTEYGYTF. Here the CDR3 DNA reads TGTGCCATCAGTACCGGGACAGAATATGGCTACACCTTC.

As concerns this clonotype: The germline gene is not matched at one end of the junction; a read error may be the cause. This chain links TRBV7-2 with TRBJ2-3, with 9 bases identical to TRBD2. Germline V gene data show CDR1 as SGHTA and CDR2 as FQGNSA. The CDR3 is made up of 16 amino acids. For the CDR3, the DNA is TGTGCCAGCACCCTTCCTGTGCGGGGGGGCAGAGATACGCGGTATTTT. Its translation: CASTLPVRGGRDTRYF.

The chain is built from TRBV28 and TRBJ2-7; D unresolved. CDR1 is MDHEN, CDR2 SYDVKM, per germline. Trimming took 2 bases from V and 2 from J, leaving 13 bases between them. CDR3 length: 15 residues. The CDR3 bases are TGTGCCAGCAGTTTAGGCGGTCCCAAAACCTACGAGCAGTACTTC. Its protein product is CASSLGGPKTYEQYF. The full variable domain, its missing parts supplied by reference TRBV28 and TRBJ2-7, is DVKVTQSSRYLVKRTGEKVFLECVQDMDHENMFWYRQDPGLGLRLIYFSYDVKMKEKGDIPEGYSVSREKKERFSLILESASTNQTSMYLCASSLGGPKTYEQYFGPGTRLTVT.

The rearrangement joins TRBV7-2 to TRBJ2-6; 7 bases fit TRBD1. The V gene's germline CDR1 is SGHTA and CDR2 FQGNSA. V shed 5 bases and J 0 bases; nucleotides not matched to a gene: 7. There are 17 residues in the CDR3. CDR3 coding DNA: TGTGCCAGCAGCCCCGGACAGGACCTCTCTGGGGCCAACGTCCTGACTTTC. This gives the protein CASSPGQDLSGANVLTF.

V and J are TRBV28 and TRBJ2-7; 7 nucleotides agree with TRBD2. Germline values: CDR1 MDHEN, CDR2 SYDVKM. Trimming cost V 4 bases and J 1 base; bases outside gene matches: 4. The CDR3 is made up of 14 amino acids. CDR3 residues: CASSSGGESYEQYF. CDR3 nucleotides: TGTGCCAGCAGTTCTGGGGGGGAATCCTACGAGCAGTACTTC.

This clonotype was detected a few times. The genes are TRBV29-1 and TRBJ2-3, with 9 bases identical to TRBD2. The CDR3 is 13 amino acids. The V gene end was trimmed by 7 bases and the J gene end by 0 bases; junction bases not matched to a gene: 2. CDR1 and CDR2 (germline): SQVTM, ANQGSEA. The CDR3 DNA reads TGCAGCGCCGGGACTAGCAGCACAGATACGCAGTATTTT. Amino acid sequence: CSAGTSSTDTQYF.

A few counts support this clonotype. V and J are TRBV4-3 and TRBJ2-1; possible D gene TRBD2, 6 bases. From germline, CDR1 is LGHNA and CDR2 YSLEER. The CDR3 is 15 amino acids. The V end was cut by 4 bases, the J end by 3 bases, with 13 bases between. The CDR3 DNA reads as TGCGCCAGCAGCCCTCTTGGAGGGTTCTACAATGAGCAGTTCTTC. It is translated as CASSPLGGFYNEQFF.

This clonotype occurred a few times. The chain joins TRBV7-8 to TRBJ2-5; possibly TRBD1 for D (5 bases). The CDR3 totals 15 residues. Germline loops: CDR1 SGHVS, CDR2 FQNEAQ. Trimming left V 0 bases short and J 5 bases short, with 13 bases between. CDR3: CASSLAGAIGETQYF. The DNA for the CDR3 is TGTGCCAGCAGCTTAGCAGGGGCAATTGGCGAGACCCAGTACTTC.

The chain couples TRBV12-3 or TRBV12-4 to TRBJ2-3; tentatively, D is TRBD2 (5 bases). The ends were cut back, 6 bases at V and 4 bases at J, with 11 bases in the middle. This CDR3 region has 13 residues. The CDR3 sequence: CASSPTSPDTQYF. Written as DNA, the CDR3 is TGTGCCAGCAGCCCCACTAGTCCAGATACGCAGTATTTT.

The chain uses TRBV6-2 or TRBV6-3 and TRBJ2-7; D is unclear. Germline V CDR1 and CDR2: MNHEY, SVGEGT. The V and J ends lost 0 bases and 6 bases respectively, with 12 bases between them. The CDR3 is made up of 14 amino acids. This CDR3 reads CASSYSAPPSEQYF. CDR3 DNA: TGTGCCAGCAGTTACTCAGCCCCCCCATCCGAGCAGTACTTC.

The chain has TRBV20-1 and TRBJ1-2; D remains unclear. The CDR3 spans 11 residues. Trimming took off 2 bases at V and 3 bases at J, with 4 bases between the two ends. Germline-derived CDR1 and CDR2 are DFQATT and SNEGSKA (reference sequence). The DNA for the CDR3 is TGCAGTGCTAGAAAGGACTATGGCTACACCTTC. It is translated as CSARKDYGYTF.